This T cell receptor (beta chain) stems from a study of identical twins (TCRdb year 2016). For the wider study: To test whether fetal clonotypes persist, the study used deep sequencing on TCR alpha and beta repertoires from monozygotic twins, unrelated adults of various ages, and cord blood. Replicate twin experiments were performed at different times using different library preparation protocols to rule out contamination.

Libraries came from 5' RACE. Sequencing used an Illumina HiSeq 2000. A universal primer binding site was added through template switching, and the final cDNA carried a unique molecular identifier so that TCR cDNA molecules could be counted accurately. First-strand cDNA for TCR alpha and beta chains was synthesized from specific primers in the conserved constant-segment region. To control for contamination, each cDNA library was double barcoded with a SMART-Mk sample barcode plus Illumina barcodes. Two successive PCR steps introduced TruSeq adapter sequences along with Illumina sample barcodes. The Illumina HiSeq platform was used with custom primers to sequence TCR alpha and beta cDNA libraries. The authors' analysis ran thus. Raw reads were processed with MiGEC to extract unique molecular identifiers, and MiXCR was used to determine CDR3 positions. For each individual, recombination models were inferred using an EM algorithm with the repgenHMM and IGoR tools. The analysis of shared clonotypes was done with the tcR package in R, with sharing normalized by the product of cloneset sizes. To study raw recombination free of thymic and clonal selection effects, out-of-frame nonproductive sequences were analyzed. In TCRdb, the public reads were trimmed at Q25 with fastp and aligned with MiXCR, with productive beta chains retained. Every CDR3 protein is listed once, alongside the most common genes and DNA of its rows. In this record, the V and J calls reflect TCRdb's handling and not the investigators' own analysis. This sample has under 500,000 distinct CDR3 sequences in its table, and more than 13% of those were observed once. 0.8% to 1% of the sample is taken by the ten largest.

The germline V gene (reference sequence) specifies DFQATT as CDR1 and SNEGSKA as CDR2. From its cysteine to its phenylalanine, the CDR3 spans 13 amino acids. Only CDR3 DNA remains: 39 bases, in frame from the first base. V was cut back by 4 bases and J by 4 bases, leaving a gap of 13 bases between them. The paper as a whole reports these results and caveats: Invariant T cells such as MAIT and iNKT could partly confound zero-insertion analyses, though diverse VJ usage argued against this for most clonotypes. Conclusions relied on cross-sectional statistical analysis, since the same donors could not be followed over many years. Recombination models systematically underestimated out-of-frame TCR alpha sharing in monozygotic twins but agreed with sharing between unrelated individuals. Fewer insertions were carried by abundant cord blood beta clonotypes; a weaker similar trend was observed in young adult naive repertoires, while no such trend was observed in memory repertoires. In beta out-of-frame sequences, excess twin sharing was weaker, because having fewer shared sequences lowered the signal-to-noise ratio. Compared with coincidental sharing between unrelated individuals, an excess of low generation-probability sequences was observed among out-of-frame TCR alpha sequences shared between twins.

Every donor was a healthy Caucasian. The twin cohort consisted of three pairs of female monozygotic twins, all aged roughly 18 to 29 years. CD4+ and CD8+ T cell populations were isolated with positive isolation kits from Invitrogen. As regards this clonotype: Its cognate antigen has yet to be identified. No base quality information exists; no much larger clone differs at one position.

In addition, the sample was reused for a study of yellow fever vaccine responses in identical twins. The second study's authors report: The authors reported that the T cell response to vaccination in identical twins appeared partly convergent and partly personalized. Focusing on identical twins, the study followed the T cell clones that responded to the vaccine, and did so with precision.

The rearrangement combines TRBV20-1 with TRBJ1-2; a weak D assignment points to TRBD1 (6 bases agree). This receptor was taken from a woman under 30 in good health. Sequenced: CD4+ T cells sorted from blood. The encoded CDR3 is CSAIQGQSYGYTF. In nucleotide form, the sequence is TGCAGTGCTATTCAGGGGCAGAGCTATGGCTACACCTTC.